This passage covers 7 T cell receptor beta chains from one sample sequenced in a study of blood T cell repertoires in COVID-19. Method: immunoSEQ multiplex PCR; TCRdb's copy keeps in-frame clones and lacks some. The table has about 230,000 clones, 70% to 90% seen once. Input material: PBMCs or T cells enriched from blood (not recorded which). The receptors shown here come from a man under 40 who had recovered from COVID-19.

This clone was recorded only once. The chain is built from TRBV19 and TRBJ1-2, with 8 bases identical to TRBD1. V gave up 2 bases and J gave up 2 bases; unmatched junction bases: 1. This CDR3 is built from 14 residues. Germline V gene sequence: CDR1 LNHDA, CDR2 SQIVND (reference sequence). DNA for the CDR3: TGTGCCAGTAGTATACGGACAGGGAACTATGGCTACACCTTC. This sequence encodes CASSIRTGNYGYTF.

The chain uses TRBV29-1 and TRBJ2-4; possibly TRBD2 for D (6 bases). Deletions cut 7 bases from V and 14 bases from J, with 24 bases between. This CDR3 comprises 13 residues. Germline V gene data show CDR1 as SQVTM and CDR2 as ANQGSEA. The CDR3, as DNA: TGCAGCGGACTAGACGACCTCAGCGTTCGCGAGTACTTC. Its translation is CSGLDDLSVREYF.

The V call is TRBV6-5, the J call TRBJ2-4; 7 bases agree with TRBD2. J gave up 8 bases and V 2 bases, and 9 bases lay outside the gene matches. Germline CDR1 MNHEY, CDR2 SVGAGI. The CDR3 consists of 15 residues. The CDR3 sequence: CASSYGWEGRDIQYF. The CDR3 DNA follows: TGTGCCAGCAGTTACGGGTGGGAGGGCCGCGACATTCAGTACTTC.

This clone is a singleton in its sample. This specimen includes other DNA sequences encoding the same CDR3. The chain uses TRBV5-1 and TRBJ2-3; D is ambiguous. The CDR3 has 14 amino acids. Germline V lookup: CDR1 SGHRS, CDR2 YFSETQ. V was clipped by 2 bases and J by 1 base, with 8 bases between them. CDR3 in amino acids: CASSFGSGTDTQYF. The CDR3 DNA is TGCGCCAGCAGCTTTGGTTCAGGCACAGATACGCAGTATTTT.

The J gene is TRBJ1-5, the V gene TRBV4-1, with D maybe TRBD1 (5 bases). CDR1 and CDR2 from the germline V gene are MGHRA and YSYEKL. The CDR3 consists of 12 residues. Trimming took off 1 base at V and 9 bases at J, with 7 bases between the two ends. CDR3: CASSQGGTPQHF. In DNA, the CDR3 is TGCGCCAGCAGCCAAGGCGGGACGCCCCAGCATTTT.

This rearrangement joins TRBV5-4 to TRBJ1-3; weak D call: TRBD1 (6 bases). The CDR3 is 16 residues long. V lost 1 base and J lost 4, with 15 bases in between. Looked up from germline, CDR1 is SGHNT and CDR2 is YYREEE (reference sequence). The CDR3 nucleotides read TGTGCCAGCAGCTTGTACTCAGGGGTTAGAGGAAACACCATATATTTT. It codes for CASSLYSGVRGNTIYF. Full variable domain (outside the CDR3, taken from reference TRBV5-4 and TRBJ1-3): ETGVTQSPTHLIKTRGQQVTLRCSSQSGHNTVSWYQQALGQGPQFIFQYYREEENGRGNFPPRFSGLQFPNYSSELNVNALELDDSALYLCASSLYSGVRGNTIYFGEGSWLTVV.

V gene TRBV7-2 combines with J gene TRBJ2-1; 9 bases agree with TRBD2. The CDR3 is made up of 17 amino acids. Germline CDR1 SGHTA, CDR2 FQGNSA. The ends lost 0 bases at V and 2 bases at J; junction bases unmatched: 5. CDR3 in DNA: TGTGCCAGCAGCTTAGCGCTCGCGGGAGGGCCCTACAATGAGCAGTTCTTC. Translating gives CASSLALAGGPYNEQFF.